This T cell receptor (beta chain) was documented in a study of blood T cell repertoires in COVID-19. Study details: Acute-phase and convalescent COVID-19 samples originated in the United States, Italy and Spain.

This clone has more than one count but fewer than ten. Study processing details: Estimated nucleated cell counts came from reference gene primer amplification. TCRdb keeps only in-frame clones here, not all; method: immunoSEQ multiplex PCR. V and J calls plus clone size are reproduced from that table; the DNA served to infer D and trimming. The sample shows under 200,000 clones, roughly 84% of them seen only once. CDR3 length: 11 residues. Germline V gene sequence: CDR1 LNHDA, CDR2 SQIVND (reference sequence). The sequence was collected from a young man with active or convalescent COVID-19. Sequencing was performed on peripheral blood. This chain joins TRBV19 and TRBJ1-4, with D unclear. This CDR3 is CVVEGTEKLFF. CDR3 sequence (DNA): TGTGTAGTGGAGGGAACCGAAAAACTGTTTTTT. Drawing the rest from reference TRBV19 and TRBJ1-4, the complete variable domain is DGGITQSPKYLFRKEGQNVTLSCEQNLNHDAMYWYRQDPGQGLRLIYYSQIVNDFQKGDIAEGYSVSREKKESFPLTVTSAQKNPTAFYLCVVEGTEKLFFGSGTQLSVL.